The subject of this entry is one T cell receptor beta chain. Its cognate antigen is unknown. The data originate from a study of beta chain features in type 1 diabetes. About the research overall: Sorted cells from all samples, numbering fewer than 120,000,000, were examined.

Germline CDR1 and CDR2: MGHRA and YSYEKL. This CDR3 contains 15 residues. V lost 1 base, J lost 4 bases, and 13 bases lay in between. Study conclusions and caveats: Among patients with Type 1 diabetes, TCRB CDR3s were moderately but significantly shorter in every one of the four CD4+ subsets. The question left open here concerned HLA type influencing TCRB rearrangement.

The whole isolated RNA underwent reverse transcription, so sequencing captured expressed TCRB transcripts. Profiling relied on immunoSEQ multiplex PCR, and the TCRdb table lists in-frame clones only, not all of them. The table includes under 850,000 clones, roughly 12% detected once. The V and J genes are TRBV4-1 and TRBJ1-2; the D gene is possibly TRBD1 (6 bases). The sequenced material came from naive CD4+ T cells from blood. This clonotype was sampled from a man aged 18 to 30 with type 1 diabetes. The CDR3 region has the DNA TGCGCCAGCAGCCAAGCCCTTACAGGGCTCTATGGCTACACCTTC. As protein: CASSQALTGLYGYTF.